One sample yielded the 22 T cell receptor beta chains listed below, sequenced in a study of blood T cell repertoires in COVID-19. TCRdb's copy holds only in-frame clones and misses some; the assay was immunoSEQ multiplex PCR. The sample has 150,000 to 200,000 clones; around 82% are singletons. Sequencing was performed on peripheral blood. Source of these receptors: a woman aged 80 or over with acute or convalescent COVID-19.

V gene TRBV11-2 combines with J gene TRBJ1-5; 8 nucleotides line up with TRBD1. This CDR3 region has 15 residues. Trimming at V came to 3 bases and at J to 3 bases, leaving 4 bases not matched to a gene. The germline V gene has CDR1 SGHAT and CDR2 FQNNGV. The CDR3 DNA is TGTGCCAGCAGCTTCGGACAGGGCCCCAATCAGCCCCAGCATTTT. Amino acids: CASSFGQGPNQPQHF.

The chain uses TRBV7-9 and TRBJ2-7; TRBD1 matches at 8 bases. V gave up 4 bases and J gave up 5 bases; unmatched junction bases: 13. There are 16 residues in the CDR3. Germline CDR1 is SEHNR and CDR2 is FQNEAQ (reference sequence). This CDR3 reads CASSSPGQGSYHEQYF. The CDR3 bases are TGTGCCAGCAGCTCCCCCGGACAGGGTTCTTACCACGAGCAGTACTTC.

Points on this clone: Other DNA variants within this sample encode the same CDR3. V gene TRBV5-6 combines with J gene TRBJ2-1; 7 nucleotides align to TRBD1. Germline V lookup: CDR1 SGHDT, CDR2 YYEEEE. J lost 6 bases, V lost 2 bases, and 2 bases had no gene match. This CDR3 spans 13 amino acids. CDR3 nucleotides: TGTGCCAGCAGCTTCGACAGGGCCAATGAGCAGTTCTTC. The encoded protein is CASSFDRANEQFF.

This clone was observed a single time. V and J are TRBV6-5 and TRBJ2-7; a weak D match, TRBD2 (7 bases). CDR3 length: 14 amino acids. With 8 bases removed from V and 2 bases from J, the gap between germline ends came to 16 bases. From germline, CDR1 is MNHEY and CDR2 SVGAGI. The CDR3 region has the DNA TGTGCCAGCGCACGGGGGGCAGGACCCTACGAGCAGTACTTC. Its translation is CASARGAGPYEQYF.

The chain employs TRBV7-2 and TRBJ2-7; the D is unclear. Germline V gene sequence: CDR1 SGHTA, CDR2 FQGNSA. V was clipped by 1 base and J by 6 bases, with 16 bases between them. The CDR3 is 15 residues long. The CDR3 nucleotides read TGTGCCAGCAGCTTAGGTCGAGGATCCCTGAGCGAGCAGTACTTC. Translation: CASSLGRGSLSEQYF.

The V gene is TRBV6-4, the J gene TRBJ2-1; 9 bases fit TRBD2. This CDR3 contains 16 residues. The germline gives CDR1 MRHNA, CDR2 SNTAGT. V was pared by 5 bases and J by 8 bases, with 13 bases of the junction left unmatched. For the CDR3, the DNA is TGTGCCAGCAGTACGGGACTAGCTGGGGCTGCGGATGAGCAGTTCTTC. As protein: CASSTGLAGAADEQFF.

This chain joins TRBV7-2 and TRBJ1-5; D is possibly TRBD1 (5 bases). Germline V gene sequence: CDR1 SGHTA, CDR2 FQGNSA. The CDR3 has 16 amino acids. Between the trimmed V and J ends, which lost 6 bases and 1 base, there was a span of 16 bases. The CDR3 region is CASSKRGRLSNQPQHF. CDR3 in DNA: TGTGCCAGCAGTAAGCGGGGGAGGCTGAGCAATCAGCCCCAGCATTTT. The variable domain in full, completed from reference TRBV7-2 and TRBJ1-5, reads GAGVSQSPSNKVTEKGKDVELRCDPISGHTALYWYRQSLGQGLEFLIYFQGNSAPDKSGLPSDRFSAERTGGSVSTLTIQRTQQEDSAVYLCASSKRGRLSNQPQHFGDGTRLSIL.

This chain joins TRBV5-1 and TRBJ2-1, with TRBD2 matching 7 bases. After removal of 0 bases from V and 10 bases from J, the junction contained 13 bases not matched to a gene. This CDR3 spans 16 amino acids. Germline loops: CDR1 SGHRS, CDR2 YFSETQ. CDR3 sequence (DNA): TGCGCCAGCAGCTTGGATCCATTCGCGGGGGTCCAGGAGCAGTTCTTC. Protein sequence: CASSLDPFAGVQEQFF.

The V call is TRBV30, the J call TRBJ2-2, with D tentatively TRBD1 (6 bases). The V end was cut by 1 base, the J end by 3 bases, with 15 bases between. Germline loops: CDR1 GTSNPN, CDR2 SVGIG (reference sequence). This CDR3 spans 16 amino acids. This CDR3 reads CAWSAPGTTHTGELFF. The CDR3 bases are TGTGCCTGGAGTGCCCCCGGGACAACTCACACCGGGGAGCTGTTTTTT. Full variable domain (missing parts from reference TRBV30 and TRBJ2-2): SQTIHQWPATLVQPVGSPLSLECTVEGTSNPNLYWYRQAAGRGLQLLFYSVGIGQISSEVPQNLSASRPQDRQFILSSKKLLLSDSGFYLCAWSAPGTTHTGELFFGEGSRLTVL.

This clone came up a few times. This chain joins TRBV27 and TRBJ1-4; 9 positions match TRBD1. CDR1 is MNHEY and CDR2 is SMNVEV in the germline V gene (reference sequence). The CDR3 runs 19 residues. The trim removed 0 bases at V and 3 bases at J, leaving 11 bases unmatched. CDR3 amino acids: CASSLSSWYGTGPNEKLFF. The CDR3 DNA sequence: TGTGCCAGCAGTTTATCGAGTTGGTATGGGACAGGGCCTAATGAAAAACTGTTTTTT.

V is TRBV4-1 and J is TRBJ2-1; unclear D gene. CDR1 and CDR2 (germline): MGHRA, YSYEKL. The V gene lost 0 bases and the J gene lost 6 bases, with 15 bases spanning the gap. The CDR3 sequence is 16 residues long. Here the CDR3 reads CASSQEFAEHSNEQFF. The CDR3 DNA reads as TGCGCCAGCAGCCAAGAGTTCGCGGAACATTCCAATGAGCAGTTCTTC.

The rearrangement uses TRBV2 and TRBJ2-4, with a possible D match to TRBD2 (6 bases). V was shortened by 6 bases and J by 8 bases, with 17 bases between the two germline ends. The CDR3 contains 14 residues. Germline V gives CDR1 SNHLY, CDR2 FYNNEI. Here the CDR3 DNA reads TGTGCCAGCAGCCTAAATCCGGGACTTGACATTCAGTACTTC. This codes for CASSLNPGLDIQYF.

The rearrangement joins TRBV9 to TRBJ2-1; D is possibly TRBD2 (6 bases). CDR1 is SGDLS and CDR2 is YYNGEE in the germline V gene. This CDR3 comprises 15 residues. V was pared by 4 bases and J by 5 bases, with 16 bases between. The CDR3 nucleotides are TGTGCCAGCAGCCCTCAACAGCGGGTGAACAATGAGCAGTTCTTC. The encoded protein is CASSPQQRVNNEQFF. The full variable domain, rest sourced from reference TRBV9 and TRBJ2-1, is DSGVTQTPKHLITATGQRVTLRCSPRSGDLSVYWYQQSLDQGLQFLIQYYNGEERAKGNILERFSAQQFPDLHSELNLSSLELGDSALYFCASSPQQRVNNEQFFGPGTRLTVL.

The V gene is TRBV29-1, the J gene TRBJ2-3, with 10 bases identical to TRBD1. This CDR3 comprises 14 residues. The junction had 8 bases not matched to a gene; V was cut back by 7 bases and J by 4 bases. CDR1 is SQVTM, CDR2 ANQGSEA, per germline. CDR3 coding DNA: TGCAGCGGAGACGACAGGGGGCGAGCAGATACGCAGTATTTT. Encoded protein: CSGDDRGRADTQYF.

The CDR3: CASTRSGRGYEQYF. CDR3 DNA sequence: TGTGCCAGTACGAGATCGGGGAGGGGATACGAGCAGTACTTC. The chain links TRBV28 to TRBJ2-7, with 7 positions matching TRBD2. V dropped 9 bases and J dropped 4; count of bases not matched to a gene: 12. The germline CDR1 and CDR2 sequences are MDHEN and SYDVKM. The CDR3 totals 14 residues. Based on the CDR3 plus reference TRBV28 and TRBJ2-7, the full variable domain is DVKVTQSSRYLVKRTGEKVFLECVQDMDHENMFWYRQDPGLGLRLIYFSYDVKMKEKGDIPEGYSVSREKKERFSLILESASTNQTSMYLCASTRSGRGYEQYFGPGTRLTVT.

The gene calls are TRBV27 and TRBJ2-3; D is possibly TRBD2 (6 bases). CDR3 size: 15 residues. Trimming cost V 0 bases and J 0 bases, with 7 bases left between them. The V gene's germline CDR1 is MNHEY and CDR2 SMNVEV (reference sequence). Here the CDR3 reads CASSLSRGSTDTQYF. In DNA, the CDR3 is TGTGCCAGCAGTTTATCGCGGGGTAGCACAGATACGCAGTATTTT.

This chain uses TRBV29-1 with TRBJ1-1; maybe TRBD1 (5 bases). The CDR3 loop spans 13 amino acids. CDR1 SQVTM and CDR2 ANQGSEA come from the germline V gene. V gave up 6 bases and J gave up 1 base, with 12 bases separating them. CDR3 DNA sequence: TGCAGCGTGGGGGGGGATGGGAACACTGAAGCTTTCTTT. The encoded protein is CSVGGDGNTEAFF.

This clone was seen a few times. The chain combines TRBV12-3 or TRBV12-4 with TRBJ1-2; maybe TRBD1 (5 bases). The CDR3 covers 13 residues. V was cut by 3 bases and J by 8 bases, with 13 bases left in between. The CDR3 loop is CASSLGPQVGYTF. For the CDR3, the DNA is TGTGCCAGCAGTTTGGGGCCCCAGGTCGGCTACACCTTC.

V gene TRBV6-4 combines with J gene TRBJ2-3; D is unresolved. Germline V CDR1 and CDR2: MRHNA, SNTAGT. The V end was cut by 0 bases, the J end by 5 bases, with 3 bases between. The CDR3 is 12 amino acids. The CDR3 nucleotides are TGTGCCAGCAGTGACTCCGGAGATACGCAGTATTTT. Its protein product is CASSDSGDTQYF.

The rearrangement joins TRBV27 to TRBJ2-1; 7 nucleotides line up with TRBD2. This CDR3 has 14 residues. Germline CDR1 MNHEY, CDR2 SMNVEV (reference sequence). J was trimmed by 4 bases and V by 3 bases; bases with no gene match: 3. CDR3 protein: CASSLDGGYNEQFF. DNA for the CDR3: TGTGCCAGCAGTTTGGACGGGGGGTACAATGAGCAGTTCTTC.

The CDR3 nucleotides read TGTGCCAGCAGCCCGGACAGTCGGGGTCAGCCCCAGCATTTT. Residues: CASSPDSRGQPQHF. The chain links TRBV7-8 to TRBJ1-5; D perhaps matches TRBD1 (6 bases). Germline lookup yields CDR1 SGHVS and CDR2 FQNEAQ. Trimming left V 5 bases short and J 6 bases short, with 14 bases between. This CDR3 comprises 14 residues.

The V and J genes are TRBV7-9 and TRBJ1-1; 7 nucleotides line up with TRBD1. The V and J ends lost 3 bases and 1 base, in that order; junction bases with no gene match: 2. Germline CDR1 reads SEHNR; CDR2 reads FQNEAQ (reference sequence). The length of the CDR3 is 14 residues. CDR3 bases: TGTGCCAGCAGCTTTGGACAGGCGAACACTGAAGCTTTCTTT. This sequence encodes CASSFGQANTEAFF.